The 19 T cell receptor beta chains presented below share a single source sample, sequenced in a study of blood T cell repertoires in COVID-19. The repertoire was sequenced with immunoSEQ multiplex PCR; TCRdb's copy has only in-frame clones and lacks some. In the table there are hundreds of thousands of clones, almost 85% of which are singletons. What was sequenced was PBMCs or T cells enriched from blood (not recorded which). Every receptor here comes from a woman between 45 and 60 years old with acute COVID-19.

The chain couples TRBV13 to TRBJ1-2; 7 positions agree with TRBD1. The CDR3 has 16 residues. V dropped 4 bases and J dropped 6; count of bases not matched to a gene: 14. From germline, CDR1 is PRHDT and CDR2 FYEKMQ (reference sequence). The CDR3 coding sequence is TGTGCCAGCAGCTCTGCGCAGAGGGCCAGGGGGGATGGCTACACCTTC. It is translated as CASSSAQRARGDGYTF.

In DNA form, the CDR3 reads TGTGCCAGCAGCCTAGATACTAGCACAGATACGCAGTATTTT. It yields the protein CASSLDTSTDTQYF. V gene TRBV9 combines with J gene TRBJ2-3; D ambiguous. CDR1 SGDLS and CDR2 YYNGEE come from the germline V gene. V was cut by 4 bases and J by 0 bases, with 9 bases left in between. This CDR3 is built from 14 residues.

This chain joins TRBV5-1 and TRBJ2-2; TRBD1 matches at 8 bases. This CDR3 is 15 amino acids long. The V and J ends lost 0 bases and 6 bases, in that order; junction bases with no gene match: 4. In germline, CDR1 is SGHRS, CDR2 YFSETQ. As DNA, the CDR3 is TGCGCCAGCAGCTTGGAAACAGGGGGTGCCGGGGAGCTGTTTTTT. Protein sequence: CASSLETGGAGELFF.

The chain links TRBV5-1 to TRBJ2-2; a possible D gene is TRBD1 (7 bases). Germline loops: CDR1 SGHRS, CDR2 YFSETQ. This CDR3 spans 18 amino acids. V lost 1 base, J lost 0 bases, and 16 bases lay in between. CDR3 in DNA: TGCGCCAGCAGCTTGTCCGGAGGAGGGACAGCGAACACCGGGGAGCTGTTTTTT. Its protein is CASSLSGGGTANTGELFF.

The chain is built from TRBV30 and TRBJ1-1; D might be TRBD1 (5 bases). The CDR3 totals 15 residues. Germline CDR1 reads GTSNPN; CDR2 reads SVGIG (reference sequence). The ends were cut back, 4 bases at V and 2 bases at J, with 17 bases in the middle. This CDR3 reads CAWKPGGSVNTEAFF. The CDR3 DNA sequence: TGTGCCTGGAAGCCTGGGGGGTCGGTAAACACTGAAGCTTTCTTT. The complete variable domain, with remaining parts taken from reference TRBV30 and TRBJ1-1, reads SQTIHQWPATLVQPVGSPLSLECTVEGTSNPNLYWYRQAAGRGLQLLFYSVGIGQISSEVPQNLSASRPQDRQFILSSKKLLLSDSGFYLCAWKPGGSVNTEAFFGQGTRLTVV.

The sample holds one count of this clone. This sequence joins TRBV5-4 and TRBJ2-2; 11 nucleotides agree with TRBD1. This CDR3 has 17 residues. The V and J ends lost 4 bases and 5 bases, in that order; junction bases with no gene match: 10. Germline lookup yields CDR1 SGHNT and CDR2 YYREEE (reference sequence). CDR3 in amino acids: CASSNGQGAPRTGELFF. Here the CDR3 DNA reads TGTGCCAGCAGCAACGGACAGGGGGCGCCGAGGACCGGGGAGCTGTTTTTT.

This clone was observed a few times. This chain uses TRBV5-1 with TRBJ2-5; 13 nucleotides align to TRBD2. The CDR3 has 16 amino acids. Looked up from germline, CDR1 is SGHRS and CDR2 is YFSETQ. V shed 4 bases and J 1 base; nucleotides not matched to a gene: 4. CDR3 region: CASSRTSGGAQETQYF. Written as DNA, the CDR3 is TGCGCCAGCAGCCGAACTAGCGGGGGGGCCCAAGAGACCCAGTACTTC.

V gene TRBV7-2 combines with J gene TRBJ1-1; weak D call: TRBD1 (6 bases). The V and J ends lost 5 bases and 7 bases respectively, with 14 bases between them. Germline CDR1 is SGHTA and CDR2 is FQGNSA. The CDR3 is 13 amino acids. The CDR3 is CASSHDWTVEAFF. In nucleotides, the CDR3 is TGTGCCAGCAGCCACGATTGGACAGTTGAAGCTTTCTTT. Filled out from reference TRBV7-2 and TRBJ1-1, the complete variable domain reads GAGVSQSPSNKVTEKGKDVELRCDPISGHTALYWYRQSLGQGLEFLIYFQGNSAPDKSGLPSDRFSAERTGGSVSTLTIQRTQQEDSAVYLCASSHDWTVEAFFGQGTRLTVV.

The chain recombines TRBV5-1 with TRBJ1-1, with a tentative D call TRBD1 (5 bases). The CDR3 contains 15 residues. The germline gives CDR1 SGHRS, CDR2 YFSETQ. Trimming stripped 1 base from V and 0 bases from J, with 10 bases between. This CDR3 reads CASSLTGVMNTEAFF. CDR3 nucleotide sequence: TGCGCCAGCAGCTTGACAGGCGTAATGAACACTGAAGCTTTCTTT.

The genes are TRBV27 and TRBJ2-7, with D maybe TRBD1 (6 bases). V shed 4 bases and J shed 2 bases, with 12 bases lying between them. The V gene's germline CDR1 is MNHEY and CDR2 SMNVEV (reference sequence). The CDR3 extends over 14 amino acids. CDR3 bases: TGTGCCAGCAGTTCCTACAGGGCTACCTACGAGCAGTACTTC. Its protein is CASSSYRATYEQYF.

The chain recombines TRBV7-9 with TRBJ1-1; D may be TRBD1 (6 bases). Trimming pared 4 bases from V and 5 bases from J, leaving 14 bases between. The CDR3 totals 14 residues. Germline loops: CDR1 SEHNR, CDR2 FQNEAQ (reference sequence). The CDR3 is CASSSRGGETEAFF. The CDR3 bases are TGTGCCAGCAGCTCCAGGGGTGGGGAGACTGAAGCTTTCTTT.

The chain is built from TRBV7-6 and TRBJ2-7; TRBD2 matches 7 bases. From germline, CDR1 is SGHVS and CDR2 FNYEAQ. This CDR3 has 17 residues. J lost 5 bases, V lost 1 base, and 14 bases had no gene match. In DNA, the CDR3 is TGTGCCAGCAGCTTAGGGGGCGGGGGACCCCGGACGGACGAGCAGTACTTC. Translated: CASSLGGGGPRTDEQYF.

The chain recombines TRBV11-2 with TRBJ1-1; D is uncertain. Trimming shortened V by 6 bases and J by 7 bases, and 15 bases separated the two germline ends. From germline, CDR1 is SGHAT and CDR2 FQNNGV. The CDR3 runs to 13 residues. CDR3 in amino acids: CASSRRDMSEAFF. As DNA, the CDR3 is TGTGCCAGCAGTCGTCGGGATATGAGTGAAGCTTTCTTT.

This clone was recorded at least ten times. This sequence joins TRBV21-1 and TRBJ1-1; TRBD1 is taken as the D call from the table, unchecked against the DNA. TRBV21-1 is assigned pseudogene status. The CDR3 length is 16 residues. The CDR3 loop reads CASSKVGRGCSTEAFF. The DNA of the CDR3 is TGTGCCAGCAGCAAGGTGGGCAGGGGATGTTCCACTGAAGCTTTCTTT.

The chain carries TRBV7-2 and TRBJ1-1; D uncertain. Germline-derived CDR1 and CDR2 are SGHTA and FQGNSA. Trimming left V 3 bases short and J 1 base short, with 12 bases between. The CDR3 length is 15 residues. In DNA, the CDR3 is TGTGCCAGCAGCTTGCCTTCCGGTGCGAACACTGAAGCTTTCTTT. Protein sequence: CASSLPSGANTEAFF.

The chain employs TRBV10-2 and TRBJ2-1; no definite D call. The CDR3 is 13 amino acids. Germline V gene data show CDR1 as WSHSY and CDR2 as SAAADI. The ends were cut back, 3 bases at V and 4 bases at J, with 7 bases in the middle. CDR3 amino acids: CASSELLYNEQFF. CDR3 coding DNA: TGCGCCAGCAGTGAATTATTGTACAATGAGCAGTTCTTC.

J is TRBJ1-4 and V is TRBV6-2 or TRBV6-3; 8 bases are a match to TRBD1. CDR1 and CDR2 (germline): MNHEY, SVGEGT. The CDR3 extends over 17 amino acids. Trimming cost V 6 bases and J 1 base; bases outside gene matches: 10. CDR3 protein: CASSPDRGSQTNEKLFF. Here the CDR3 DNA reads TGTGCCAGCAGCCCCGACAGGGGAAGCCAAACTAATGAAAAACTGTTTTTT.

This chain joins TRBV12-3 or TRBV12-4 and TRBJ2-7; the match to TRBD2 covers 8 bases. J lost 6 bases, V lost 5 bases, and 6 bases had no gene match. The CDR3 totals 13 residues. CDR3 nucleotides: TGTGCCAGCAGTACGGGACTAGTCCTCGAGCAGTACTTC. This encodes CASSTGLVLEQYF.

The CDR3, as DNA: TGTGCCAGTAGTCCTGGGACAGGGGAGAGGACCCAGCATTTT. It yields the protein CASSPGTGERTQHF. V gene TRBV19 combines with J gene TRBJ1-5; 10 positions match TRBD1. The CDR3 runs 14 residues. CDR1 and CDR2 from the germline V gene are LNHDA and SQIVND (reference sequence). The ends lost 5 bases at V and 11 bases at J; junction bases unmatched: 9.